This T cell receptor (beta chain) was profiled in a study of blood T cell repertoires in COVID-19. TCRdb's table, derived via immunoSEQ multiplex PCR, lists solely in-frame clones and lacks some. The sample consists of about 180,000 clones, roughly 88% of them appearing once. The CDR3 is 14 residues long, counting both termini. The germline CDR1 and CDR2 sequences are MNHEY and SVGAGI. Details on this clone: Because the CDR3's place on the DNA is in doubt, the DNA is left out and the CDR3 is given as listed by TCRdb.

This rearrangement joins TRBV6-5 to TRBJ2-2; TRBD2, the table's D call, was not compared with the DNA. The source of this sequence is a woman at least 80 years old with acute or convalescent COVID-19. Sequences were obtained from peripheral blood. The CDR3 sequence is CASSSDFGAGELFF.